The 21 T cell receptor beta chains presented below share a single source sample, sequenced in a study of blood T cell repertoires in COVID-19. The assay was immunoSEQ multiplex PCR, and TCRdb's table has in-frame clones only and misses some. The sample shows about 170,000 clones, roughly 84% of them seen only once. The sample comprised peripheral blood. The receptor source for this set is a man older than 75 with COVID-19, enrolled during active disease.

The CDR3 sequence is CASSQEWLASGNEQFF. CDR3 in DNA: TGTGCCAGCAGCCAAGAATGGCTAGCGAGTGGCAATGAGCAGTTCTTC. The V and J genes are TRBV4-2 and TRBJ2-1, with a possible D match to TRBD2 (6 bases). The V end was cut by 0 bases, the J end by 6 bases, with 15 bases between. Germline-derived CDR1 and CDR2 are LGHNA and YNFKEQ. The CDR3 has 16 residues.

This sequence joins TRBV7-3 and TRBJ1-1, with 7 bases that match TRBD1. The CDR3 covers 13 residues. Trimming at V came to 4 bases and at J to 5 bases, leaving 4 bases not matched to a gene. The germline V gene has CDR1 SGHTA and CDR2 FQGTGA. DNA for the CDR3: TGTGCCAGCAGCTCAGACAGGGAGACTGAAGCTTTCTTT. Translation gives CASSSDRETEAFF.

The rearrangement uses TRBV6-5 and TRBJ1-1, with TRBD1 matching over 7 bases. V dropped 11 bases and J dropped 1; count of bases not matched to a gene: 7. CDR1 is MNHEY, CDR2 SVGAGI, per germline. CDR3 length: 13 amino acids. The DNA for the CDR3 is TGTGCCGTACAGGGGTTTGCGAACACTGAAGCTTTCTTT. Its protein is CAVQGFANTEAFF.

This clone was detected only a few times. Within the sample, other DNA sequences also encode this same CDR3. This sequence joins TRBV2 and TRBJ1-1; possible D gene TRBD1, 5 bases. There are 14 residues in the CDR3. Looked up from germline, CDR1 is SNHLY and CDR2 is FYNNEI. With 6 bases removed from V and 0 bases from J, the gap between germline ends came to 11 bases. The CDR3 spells CASRGDSMNTEAFF. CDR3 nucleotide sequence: TGTGCCAGCAGGGGGGACTCCATGAACACTGAAGCTTTCTTT.

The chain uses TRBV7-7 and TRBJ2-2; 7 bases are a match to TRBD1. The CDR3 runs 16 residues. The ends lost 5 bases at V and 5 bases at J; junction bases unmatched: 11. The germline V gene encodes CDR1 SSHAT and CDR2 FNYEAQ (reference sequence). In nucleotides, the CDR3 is TGTGCCAGCAGCCCGAGGGACAGCGAACATACCGGGGAGCTGTTTTTT. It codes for CASSPRDSEHTGELFF.

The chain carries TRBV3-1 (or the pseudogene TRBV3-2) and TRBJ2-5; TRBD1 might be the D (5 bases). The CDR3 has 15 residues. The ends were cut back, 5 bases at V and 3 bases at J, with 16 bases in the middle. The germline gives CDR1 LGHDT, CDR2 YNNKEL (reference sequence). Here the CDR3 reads CASSAVGSREETQYF. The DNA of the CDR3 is TGTGCCAGCAGCGCGGTGGGCAGCAGGGAAGAGACCCAGTACTTC.

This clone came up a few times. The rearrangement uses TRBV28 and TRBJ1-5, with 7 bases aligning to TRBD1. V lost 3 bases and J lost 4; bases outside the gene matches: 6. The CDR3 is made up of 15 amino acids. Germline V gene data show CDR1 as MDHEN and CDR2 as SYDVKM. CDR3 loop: CASSFGTVRNQPQHF. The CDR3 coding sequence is TGTGCCAGCAGTTTCGGGACAGTCCGAAATCAGCCCCAGCATTTT. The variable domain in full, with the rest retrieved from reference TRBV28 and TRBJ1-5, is DVKVTQSSRYLVKRTGEKVFLECVQDMDHENMFWYRQDPGLGLRLIYFSYDVKMKEKGDIPEGYSVSREKKERFSLILESASTNQTSMYLCASSFGTVRNQPQHFGDGTRLSIL.

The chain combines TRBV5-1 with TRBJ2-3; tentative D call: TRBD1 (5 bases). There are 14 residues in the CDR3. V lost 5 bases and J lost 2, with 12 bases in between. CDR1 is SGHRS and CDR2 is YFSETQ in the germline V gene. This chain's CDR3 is CASRVRQLTDTQYF. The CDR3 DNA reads TGCGCCAGCAGGGTTCGACAGCTCACAGATACGCAGTATTTT.

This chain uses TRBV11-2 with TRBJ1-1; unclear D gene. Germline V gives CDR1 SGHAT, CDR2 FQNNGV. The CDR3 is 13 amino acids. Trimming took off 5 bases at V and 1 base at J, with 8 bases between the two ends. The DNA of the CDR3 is TGTGCCAGCAGCCCTGGCAGGAACACTGAAGCTTTCTTT. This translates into CASSPGRNTEAFF.

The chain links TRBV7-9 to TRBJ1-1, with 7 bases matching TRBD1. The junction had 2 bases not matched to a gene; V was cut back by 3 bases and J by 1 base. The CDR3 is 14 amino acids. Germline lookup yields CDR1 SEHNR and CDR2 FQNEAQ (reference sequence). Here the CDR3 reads CASSFTGANTEAFF. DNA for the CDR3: TGTGCCAGCAGCTTCACAGGGGCGAACACTGAAGCTTTCTTT.

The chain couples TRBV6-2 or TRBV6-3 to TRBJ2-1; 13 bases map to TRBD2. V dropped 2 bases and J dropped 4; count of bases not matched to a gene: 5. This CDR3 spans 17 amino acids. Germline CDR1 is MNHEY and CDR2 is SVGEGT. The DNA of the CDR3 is TGTGCCAGCAGTTACACCTGGACTAGCGGGGGATACAATGAGCAGTTCTTC. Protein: CASSYTWTSGGYNEQFF.

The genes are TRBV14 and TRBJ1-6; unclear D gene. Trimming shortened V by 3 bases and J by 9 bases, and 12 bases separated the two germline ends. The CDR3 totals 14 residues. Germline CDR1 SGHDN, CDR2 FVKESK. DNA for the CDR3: TGTGCCAGCAGCCAGAACACGGGAGGTTCACCCCTCCACTTT. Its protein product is CASSQNTGGSPLHF.

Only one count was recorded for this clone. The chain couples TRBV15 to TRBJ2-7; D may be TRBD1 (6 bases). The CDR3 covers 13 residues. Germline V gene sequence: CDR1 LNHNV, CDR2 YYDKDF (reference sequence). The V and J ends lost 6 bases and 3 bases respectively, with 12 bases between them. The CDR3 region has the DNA TGTGCCACCAGGTACTCGACAGGCTACGAGCAGTACTTC. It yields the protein CATRYSTGYEQYF.

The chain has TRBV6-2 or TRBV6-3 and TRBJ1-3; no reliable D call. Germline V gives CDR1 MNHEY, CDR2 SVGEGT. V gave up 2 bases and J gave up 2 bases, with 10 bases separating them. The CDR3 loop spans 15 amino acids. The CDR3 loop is CASSYPGLPGNTIYF. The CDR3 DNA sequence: TGTGCCAGCAGTTACCCCGGACTGCCTGGAAACACCATATATTTT.

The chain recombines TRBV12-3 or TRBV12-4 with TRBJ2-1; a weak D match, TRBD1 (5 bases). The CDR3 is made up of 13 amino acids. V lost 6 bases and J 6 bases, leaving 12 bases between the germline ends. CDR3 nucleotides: TGTGCCAGCAGCCCCTCGACAGTCAATGAGCAGTTCTTC. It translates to CASSPSTVNEQFF.

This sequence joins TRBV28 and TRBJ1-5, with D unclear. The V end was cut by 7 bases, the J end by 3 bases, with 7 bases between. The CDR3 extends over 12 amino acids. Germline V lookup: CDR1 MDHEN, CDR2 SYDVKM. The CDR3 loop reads CASTQVNQPQHF. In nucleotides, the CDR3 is TGTGCCAGCACTCAGGTCAATCAGCCCCAGCATTTT.

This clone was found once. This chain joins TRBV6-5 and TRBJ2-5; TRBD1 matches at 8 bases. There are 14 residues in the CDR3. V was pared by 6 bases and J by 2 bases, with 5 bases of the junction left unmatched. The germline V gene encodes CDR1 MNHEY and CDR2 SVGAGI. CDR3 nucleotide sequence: TGTGCCAGCAGCAGGGGGCGCGGGCAAGAGACCCAGTACTTC. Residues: CASSRGRGQETQYF.

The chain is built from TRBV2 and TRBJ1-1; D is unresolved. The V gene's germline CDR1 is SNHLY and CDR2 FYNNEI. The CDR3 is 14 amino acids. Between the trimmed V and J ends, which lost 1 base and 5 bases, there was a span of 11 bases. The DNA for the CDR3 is TGTGCCAGCAGTGAAGGGGGAGTTGGGACTGAAGCTTTCTTT. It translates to CASSEGGVGTEAFF.

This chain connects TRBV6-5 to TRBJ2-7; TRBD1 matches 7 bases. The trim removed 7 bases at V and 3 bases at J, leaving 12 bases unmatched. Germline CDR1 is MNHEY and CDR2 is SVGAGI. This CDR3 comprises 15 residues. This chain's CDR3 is CASILAQGKNYEQYF. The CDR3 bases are TGTGCCAGCATACTTGCACAGGGGAAGAACTACGAGCAGTACTTC.

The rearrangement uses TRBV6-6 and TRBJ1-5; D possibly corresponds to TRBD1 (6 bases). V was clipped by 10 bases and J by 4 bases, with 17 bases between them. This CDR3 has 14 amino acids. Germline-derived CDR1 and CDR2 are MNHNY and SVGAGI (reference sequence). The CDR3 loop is CATRDIGENQPQHF. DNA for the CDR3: TGTGCCACCCGGGACATTGGGGAAAATCAGCCCCAGCATTTT.

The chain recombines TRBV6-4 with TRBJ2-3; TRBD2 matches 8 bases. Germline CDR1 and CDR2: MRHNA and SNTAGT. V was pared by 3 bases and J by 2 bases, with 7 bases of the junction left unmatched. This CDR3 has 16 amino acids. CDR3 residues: CASSEGPAGVTDTQYF. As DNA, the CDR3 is TGTGCCAGCAGTGAAGGGCCAGCGGGGGTCACAGATACGCAGTATTTT.